This TCR beta chain was observed in a study of identical twins. Whole-study findings and limits: Invariant MAIT and iNKT cells may have partly biased zero-insertion analyses. Findings came from cross-sectional statistics, without long-term follow-up of donors.

Of note for this clonotype: Its matching antigen is unknown.

Unique molecular identifiers were present on cDNA, and template switching added a universal primer site. MiXCR, run by TCRdb on the 5' RACE reads, gives a single entry per CDR3 protein. The sample has approximately 350,000 distinct CDR3 sequences, 9% to 15% seen once. Trimming cost V 7 bases and J 1 base, with 19 bases left between them. Germline CDR1 reads MNHEY; CDR2 reads SMNVEV (reference sequence). This CDR3 comprises 17 residues. This sample was shared with a second study, whose subject was yellow fever vaccine responses in identical twins.

The sequencing input was CD8+ T cells sorted from blood. The receptor was isolated from a woman under 30 in good health. This chain links TRBV27 with TRBJ2-2; weak D call: TRBD2 (6 bases). CDR3 loop: CASTSLARRKNTGELFF. The CDR3 DNA reads TGTGCCAGCACCTCTCTAGCGAGGAGAAAGAACACCGGGGAGCTGTTTTTT.